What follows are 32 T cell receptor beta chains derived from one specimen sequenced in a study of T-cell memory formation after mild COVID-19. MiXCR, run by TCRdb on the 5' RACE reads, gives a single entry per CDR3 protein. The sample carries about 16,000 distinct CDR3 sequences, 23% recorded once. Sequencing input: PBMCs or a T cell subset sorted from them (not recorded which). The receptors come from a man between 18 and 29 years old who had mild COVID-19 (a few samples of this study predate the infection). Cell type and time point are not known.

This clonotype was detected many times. The DNA for the CDR3 is TGCGCCAGCAGCCAACTAGCGGGGGGACTCAATGAGCAGTTCTTC. Residues: CASSQLAGGLNEQFF. This chain connects TRBV4-3 to TRBJ2-1; 11 bases match TRBD2. The junction had 3 bases not matched to a gene; V was cut back by 2 bases and J by 6 bases. The CDR3 contains 15 residues. Per the germline V gene, CDR1 is LGHNA and CDR2 is YSLEER.

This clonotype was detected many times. CDR3 sequence: CASSLLEGYQPQHF. The CDR3 DNA follows: TGTGCCAGCAGTTTGTTGGAGGGATATCAGCCCCAGCATTTT. The chain is built from TRBV6-6 and TRBJ1-5; D is uncertain. The CDR3 has 14 amino acids. Germline values: CDR1 MNHNY, CDR2 SVGAGI (reference sequence). Between the trimmed V and J ends, which lost 4 bases and 5 bases, there was a span of 12 bases.

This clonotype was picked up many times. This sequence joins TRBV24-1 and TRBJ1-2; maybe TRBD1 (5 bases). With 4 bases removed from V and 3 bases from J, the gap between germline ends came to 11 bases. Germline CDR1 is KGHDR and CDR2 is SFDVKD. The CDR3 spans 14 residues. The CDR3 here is CATSESGTDYGYTF. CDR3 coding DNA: TGTGCCACCAGTGAATCCGGGACCGACTATGGCTACACCTTC.

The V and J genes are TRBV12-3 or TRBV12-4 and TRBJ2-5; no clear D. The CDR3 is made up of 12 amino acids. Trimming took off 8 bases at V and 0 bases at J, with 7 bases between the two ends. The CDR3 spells CASGLDQETQYF. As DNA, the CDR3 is TGTGCCAGCGGGCTAGACCAAGAGACCCAGTACTTC.

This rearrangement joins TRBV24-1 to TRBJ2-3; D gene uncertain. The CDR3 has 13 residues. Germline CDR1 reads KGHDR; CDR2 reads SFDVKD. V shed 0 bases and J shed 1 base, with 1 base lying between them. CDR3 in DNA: TGTGCCACCAGTGATTTGGGCACAGATACGCAGTATTTT. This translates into CATSDLGTDTQYF.

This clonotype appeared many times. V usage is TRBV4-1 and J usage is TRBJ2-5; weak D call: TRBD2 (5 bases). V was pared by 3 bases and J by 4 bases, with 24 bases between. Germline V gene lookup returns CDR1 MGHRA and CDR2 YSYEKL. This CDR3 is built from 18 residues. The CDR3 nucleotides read TGCGCCAGCAGCCATCTCCTGCGGGCCCCTGGGTATTTAGAGACCCAGTACTTC. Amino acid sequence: CASSHLLRAPGYLETQYF.

The CDR3 spells CASSQAVQGGNQPQHF. DNA for the CDR3: TGTGCCAGCAGCCAGGCAGTCCAGGGTGGCAATCAGCCCCAGCATTTT. The V and J genes are TRBV4-2 and TRBJ1-5; tentatively, D is TRBD1 (5 bases). Germline loops: CDR1 LGHNA, CDR2 YNFKEQ. The length of the CDR3 is 16 residues. The ends were cut back, 3 bases at V and 2 bases at J, with 14 bases in the middle.

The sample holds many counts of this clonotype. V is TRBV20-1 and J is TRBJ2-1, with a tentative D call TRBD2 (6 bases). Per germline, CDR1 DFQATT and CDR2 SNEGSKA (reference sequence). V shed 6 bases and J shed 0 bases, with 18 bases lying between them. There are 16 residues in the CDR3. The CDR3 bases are TGCAGTGCGAACCACCCCTACGGGGGCTCCTACAATGAGCAGTTCTTC. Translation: CSANHPYGGSYNEQFF.

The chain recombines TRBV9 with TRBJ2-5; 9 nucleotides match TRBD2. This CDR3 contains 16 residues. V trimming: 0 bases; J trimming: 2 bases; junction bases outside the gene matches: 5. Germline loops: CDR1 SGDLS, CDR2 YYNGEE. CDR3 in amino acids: CASSVAASGAQETQYF. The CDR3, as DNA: TGTGCCAGCAGCGTAGCTGCTAGCGGGGCACAAGAGACCCAGTACTTC.

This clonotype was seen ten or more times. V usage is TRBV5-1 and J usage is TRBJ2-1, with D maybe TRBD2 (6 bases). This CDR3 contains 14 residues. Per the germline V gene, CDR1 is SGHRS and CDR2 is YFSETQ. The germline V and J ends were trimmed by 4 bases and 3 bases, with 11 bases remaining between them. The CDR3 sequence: CASSPMGGYNEQFF. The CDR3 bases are TGCGCCAGCAGCCCTATGGGGGGCTACAATGAGCAGTTCTTC.

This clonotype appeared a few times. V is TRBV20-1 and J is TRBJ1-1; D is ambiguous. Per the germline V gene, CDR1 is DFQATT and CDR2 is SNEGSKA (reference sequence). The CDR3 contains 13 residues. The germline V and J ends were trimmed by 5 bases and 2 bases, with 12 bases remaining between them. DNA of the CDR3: TGCAGTGCTGCTGGTCGGGGAAACACTGAAGCTTTCTTT. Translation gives CSAAGRGNTEAFF.

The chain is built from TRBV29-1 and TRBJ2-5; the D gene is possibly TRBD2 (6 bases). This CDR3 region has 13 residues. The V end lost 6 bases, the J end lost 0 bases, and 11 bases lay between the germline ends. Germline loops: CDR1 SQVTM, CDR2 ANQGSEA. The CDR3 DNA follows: TGCAGCGTGGGGACTTTTAACCAAGAGACCCAGTACTTC. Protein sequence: CSVGTFNQETQYF.

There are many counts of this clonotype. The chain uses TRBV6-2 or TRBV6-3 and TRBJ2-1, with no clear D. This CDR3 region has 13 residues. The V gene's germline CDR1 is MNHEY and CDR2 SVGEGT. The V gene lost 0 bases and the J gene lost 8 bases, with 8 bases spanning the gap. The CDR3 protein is CASSYSRVDEQFF. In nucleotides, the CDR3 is TGTGCCAGCAGTTACTCCCGGGTCGATGAGCAGTTCTTC.

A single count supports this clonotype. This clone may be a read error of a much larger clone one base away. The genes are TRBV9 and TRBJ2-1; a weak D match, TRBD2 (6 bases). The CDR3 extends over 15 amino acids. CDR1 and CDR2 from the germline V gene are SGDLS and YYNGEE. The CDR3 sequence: CASSATGLVYNEQLF. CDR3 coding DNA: TGTGCCAGCAGCGCCACGGGACTGGTTTACAATGAGCAGTTATTC. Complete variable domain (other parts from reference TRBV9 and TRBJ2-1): DSGVTQTPKHLITATGQRVTLRCSPRSGDLSVYWYQQSLDQGLQFLIQYYNGEERAKGNILERFSAQQFPDLHSELNLSSLELGDSALYFCASSATGLVYNEQLFGPGTRLTVL.

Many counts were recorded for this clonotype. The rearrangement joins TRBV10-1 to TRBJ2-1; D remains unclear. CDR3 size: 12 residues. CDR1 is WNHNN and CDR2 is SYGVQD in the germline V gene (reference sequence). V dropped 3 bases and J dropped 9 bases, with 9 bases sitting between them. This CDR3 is CASSDWGFEQFF. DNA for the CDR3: TGCGCCAGCAGTGATTGGGGTTTTGAGCAGTTCTTC.

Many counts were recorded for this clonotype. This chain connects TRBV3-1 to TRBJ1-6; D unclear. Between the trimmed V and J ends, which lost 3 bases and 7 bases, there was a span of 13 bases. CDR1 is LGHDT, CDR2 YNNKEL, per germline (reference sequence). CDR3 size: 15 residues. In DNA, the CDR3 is TGTGCCAGCAGCCATGGGCCTTTATACAATTCACCCCTCCACTTT. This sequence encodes CASSHGPLYNSPLHF.

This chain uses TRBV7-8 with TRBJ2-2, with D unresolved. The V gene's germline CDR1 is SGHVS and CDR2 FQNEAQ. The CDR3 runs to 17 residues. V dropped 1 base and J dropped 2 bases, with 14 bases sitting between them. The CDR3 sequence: CASSLDPWIPNTGELFF. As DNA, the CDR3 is TGTGCCAGCAGCTTAGACCCCTGGATACCCAACACCGGGGAGCTGTTTTTT.

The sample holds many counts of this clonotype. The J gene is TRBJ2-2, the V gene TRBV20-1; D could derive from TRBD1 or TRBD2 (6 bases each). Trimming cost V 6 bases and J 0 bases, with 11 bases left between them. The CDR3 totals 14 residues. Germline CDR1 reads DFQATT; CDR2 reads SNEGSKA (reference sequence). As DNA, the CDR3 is TGCAGTGCGCGGAGGGGGGCGAACACCGGGGAGCTGTTTTTT. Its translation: CSARRGANTGELFF.

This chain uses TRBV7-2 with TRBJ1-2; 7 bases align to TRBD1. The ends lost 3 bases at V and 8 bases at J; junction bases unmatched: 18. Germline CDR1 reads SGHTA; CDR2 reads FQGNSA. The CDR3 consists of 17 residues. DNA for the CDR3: TGTGCCAGCAGCTTCGCATACGACAGGGCGCCCTCTAACGGCTACACCTTC. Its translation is CASSFAYDRAPSNGYTF. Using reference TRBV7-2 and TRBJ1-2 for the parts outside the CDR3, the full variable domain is GAGVSQSPSNKVTEKGKDVELRCDPISGHTALYWYRQSLGQGLEFLIYFQGNSAPDKSGLPSDRFSAERTGGSVSTLTIQRTQQEDSAVYLCASSFAYDRAPSNGYTFGSGTRLTVV.

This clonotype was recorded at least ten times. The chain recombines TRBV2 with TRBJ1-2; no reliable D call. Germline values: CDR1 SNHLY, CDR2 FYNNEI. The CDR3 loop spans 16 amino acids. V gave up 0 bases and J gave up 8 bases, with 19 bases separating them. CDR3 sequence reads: CASSEALSWREWGYTF. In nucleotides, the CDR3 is TGTGCCAGCAGTGAAGCGCTTTCTTGGAGGGAGTGGGGCTACACCTTC.

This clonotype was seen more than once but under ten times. Here the CDR3 DNA reads TGTGCCAGCAGTTCGGGACGGGTGGCCTATGGCTACACCTTC. Protein product: CASSSGRVAYGYTF. The chain combines TRBV6-2 or TRBV6-3 with TRBJ1-2, with D maybe TRBD1 (5 bases). The CDR3 is 14 residues long. Deletions cut 4 bases from V and 4 bases from J, with 13 bases between. Germline assignment: CDR1 MNHEY and CDR2 SVGEGT.

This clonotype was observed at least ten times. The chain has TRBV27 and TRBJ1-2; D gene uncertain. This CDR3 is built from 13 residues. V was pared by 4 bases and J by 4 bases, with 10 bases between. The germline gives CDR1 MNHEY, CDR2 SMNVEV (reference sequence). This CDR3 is CASSSAGLYGYTF. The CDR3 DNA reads TGTGCCAGCAGTTCCGCGGGCCTCTATGGCTACACCTTC.

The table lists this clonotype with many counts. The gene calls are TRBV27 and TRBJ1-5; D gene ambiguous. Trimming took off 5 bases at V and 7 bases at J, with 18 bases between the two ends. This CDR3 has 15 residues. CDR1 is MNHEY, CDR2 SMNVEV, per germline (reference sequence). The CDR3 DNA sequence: TGTGCCAGCAGTCCCGGGTATGCGGCCGGGCAGCCCCAGCATTTT. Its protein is CASSPGYAAGQPQHF.

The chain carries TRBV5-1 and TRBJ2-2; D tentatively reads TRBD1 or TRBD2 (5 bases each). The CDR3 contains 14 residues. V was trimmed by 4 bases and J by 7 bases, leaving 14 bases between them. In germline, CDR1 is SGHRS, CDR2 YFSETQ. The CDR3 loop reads CASSPEGRFGELFF. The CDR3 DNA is TGCGCCAGCAGCCCAGAGGGGCGGTTCGGGGAGCTGTTTTTT.

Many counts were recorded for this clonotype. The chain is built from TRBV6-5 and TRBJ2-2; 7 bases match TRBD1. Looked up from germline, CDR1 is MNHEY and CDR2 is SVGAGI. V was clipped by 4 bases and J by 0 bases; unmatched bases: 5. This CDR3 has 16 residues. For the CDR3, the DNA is TGTGCCAGCAGTTCGCAGGGGGAATCGAACACCGGGGAGCTGTTTTTT. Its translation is CASSSQGESNTGELFF.

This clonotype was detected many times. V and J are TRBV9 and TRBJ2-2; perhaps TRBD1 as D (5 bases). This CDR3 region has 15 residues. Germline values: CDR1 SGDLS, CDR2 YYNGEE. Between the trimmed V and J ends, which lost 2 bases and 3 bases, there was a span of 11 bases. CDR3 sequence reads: CASSVWGSHTGELFF. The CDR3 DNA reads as TGTGCCAGCAGCGTCTGGGGCAGTCACACCGGGGAGCTGTTTTTT. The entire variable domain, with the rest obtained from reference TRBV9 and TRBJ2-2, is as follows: DSGVTQTPKHLITATGQRVTLRCSPRSGDLSVYWYQQSLDQGLQFLIQYYNGEERAKGNILERFSAQQFPDLHSELNLSSLELGDSALYFCASSVWGSHTGELFFGEGSRLTVL.

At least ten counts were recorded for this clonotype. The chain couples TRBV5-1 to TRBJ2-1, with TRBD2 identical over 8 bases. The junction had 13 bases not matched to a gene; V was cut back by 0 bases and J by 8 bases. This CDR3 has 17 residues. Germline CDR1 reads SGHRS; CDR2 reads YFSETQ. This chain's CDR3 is CASSLEIDAGGRDEQFF. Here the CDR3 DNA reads TGCGCCAGCAGCTTGGAAATCGACGCGGGGGGTCGCGATGAGCAGTTCTTC.

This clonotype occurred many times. The CDR3 here is CAARGSAYEQYF. DNA for the CDR3: TGTGCCGCACGGGGGTCAGCCTACGAGCAGTACTTC. V usage is TRBV6-6 and J usage is TRBJ2-7; tentatively, D is TRBD2 (6 bases). The V end was cut by 11 bases, the J end by 2 bases, with 13 bases between. This CDR3 region has 12 residues. The germline V gene encodes CDR1 MNHNY and CDR2 SVGAGI (reference sequence).

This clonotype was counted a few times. The CDR3 loop is CSARDWAGFDEQYF. The CDR3 DNA is TGCAGTGCTAGAGATTGGGCGGGGTTCGACGAGCAGTACTTC. The chain couples TRBV20-1 to TRBJ2-7; the D gene is possibly TRBD2 (6 bases). Germline CDR1 is DFQATT and CDR2 is SNEGSKA (reference sequence). The V and J ends lost 0 bases and 5 bases respectively, with 14 bases between them. The CDR3 runs to 14 residues.

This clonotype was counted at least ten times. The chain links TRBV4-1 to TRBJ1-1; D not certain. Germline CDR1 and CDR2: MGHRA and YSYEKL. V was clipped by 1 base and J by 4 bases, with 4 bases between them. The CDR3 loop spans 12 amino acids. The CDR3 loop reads CASSQVSTEAFF. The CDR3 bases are TGCGCCAGCAGCCAAGTAAGCACTGAAGCTTTCTTT.

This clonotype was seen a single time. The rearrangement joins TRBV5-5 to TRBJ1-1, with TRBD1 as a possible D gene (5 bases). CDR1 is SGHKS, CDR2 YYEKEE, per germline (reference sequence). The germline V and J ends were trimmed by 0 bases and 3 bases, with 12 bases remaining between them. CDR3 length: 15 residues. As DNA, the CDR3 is TGTGCCAGCAGCTTGGTGGGACCCCAGGACACTGAAGCTTTCTTT. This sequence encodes CASSLVGPQDTEAFF.

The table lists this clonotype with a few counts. Written as DNA, the CDR3 is TGTGCCAGCAGTTACTGGGGAAGGGAGACCCAGTACTTC. Protein: CASSYWGRETQYF. The gene calls are TRBV6-2 or TRBV6-3 and TRBJ2-5; D not certain. The V and J ends lost 1 base and 5 bases respectively, with 8 bases between them. The CDR3 is made up of 13 amino acids. CDR1 MNHEY and CDR2 SVGEGT come from the germline V gene.